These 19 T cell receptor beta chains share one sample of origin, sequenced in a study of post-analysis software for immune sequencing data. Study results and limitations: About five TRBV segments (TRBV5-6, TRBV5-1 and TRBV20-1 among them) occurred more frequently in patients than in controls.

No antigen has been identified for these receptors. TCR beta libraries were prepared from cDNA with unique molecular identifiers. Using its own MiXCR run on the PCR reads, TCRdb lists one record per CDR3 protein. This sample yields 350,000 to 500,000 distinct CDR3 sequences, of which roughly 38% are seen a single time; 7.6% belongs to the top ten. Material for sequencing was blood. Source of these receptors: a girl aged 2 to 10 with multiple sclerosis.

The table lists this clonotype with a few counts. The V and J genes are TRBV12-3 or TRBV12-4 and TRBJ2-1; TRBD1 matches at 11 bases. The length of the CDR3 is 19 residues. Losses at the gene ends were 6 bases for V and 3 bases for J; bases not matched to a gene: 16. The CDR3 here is CASRSSGTGGSSFYNEQFF. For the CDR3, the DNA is TGTGCCAGCAGGTCGTCCGGGACAGGGGGTTCTTCATTCTACAATGAGCAGTTCTTC.

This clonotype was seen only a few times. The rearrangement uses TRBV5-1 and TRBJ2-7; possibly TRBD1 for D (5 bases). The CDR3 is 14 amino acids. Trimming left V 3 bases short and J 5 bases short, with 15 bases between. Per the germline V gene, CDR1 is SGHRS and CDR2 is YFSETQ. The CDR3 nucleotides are TGCGCCAGCAGCTCATCCAGGACAACTCACGAGCAGTACTTC. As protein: CASSSSRTTHEQYF.

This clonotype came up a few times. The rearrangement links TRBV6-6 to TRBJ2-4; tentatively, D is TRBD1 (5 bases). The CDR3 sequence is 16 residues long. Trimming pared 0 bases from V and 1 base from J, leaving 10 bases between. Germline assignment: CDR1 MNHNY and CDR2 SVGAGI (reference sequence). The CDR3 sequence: CASSYSNPGAKNIQYF. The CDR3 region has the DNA TGTGCCAGCAGTTACTCGAATCCAGGGGCCAAAAACATTCAGTACTTC.

The CDR3 sequence is CSARLAGALQETQYF. The CDR3 DNA is TGCAGTGCTAGGCTAGCGGGGGCCCTTCAAGAGACCCAGTACTTC. The chain recombines TRBV20-1 with TRBJ2-5, with TRBD2 matching over 10 bases. The V and J ends lost 3 bases and 2 bases, in that order; junction bases with no gene match: 6. The CDR3 is 15 residues long. The germline V gene encodes CDR1 DFQATT and CDR2 SNEGSKA (reference sequence).

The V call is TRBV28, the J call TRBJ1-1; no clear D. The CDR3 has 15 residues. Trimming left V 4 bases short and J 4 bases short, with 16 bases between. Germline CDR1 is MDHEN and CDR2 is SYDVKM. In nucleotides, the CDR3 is TGTGCCAGCAGTTCCCTCGTGTCTCACGGCACTGAAGCTTTCTTT. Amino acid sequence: CASSSLVSHGTEAFF.

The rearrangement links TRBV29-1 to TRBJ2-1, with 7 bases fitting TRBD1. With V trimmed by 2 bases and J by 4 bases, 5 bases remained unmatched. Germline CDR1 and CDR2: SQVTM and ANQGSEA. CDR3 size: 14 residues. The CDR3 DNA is TGCAGCGTTGAAAGGGGGCCAGGGTACAATGAGCAGTTCTTC. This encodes CSVERGPGYNEQFF.

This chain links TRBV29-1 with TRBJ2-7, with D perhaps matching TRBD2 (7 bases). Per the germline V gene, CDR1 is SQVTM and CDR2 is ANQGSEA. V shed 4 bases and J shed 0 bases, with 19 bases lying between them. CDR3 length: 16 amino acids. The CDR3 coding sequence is TGCAGCGTTGTTGGGGGGGCCGGACAGATCTCCTACGAGCAGTACTTC. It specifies CSVVGGAGQISYEQYF.

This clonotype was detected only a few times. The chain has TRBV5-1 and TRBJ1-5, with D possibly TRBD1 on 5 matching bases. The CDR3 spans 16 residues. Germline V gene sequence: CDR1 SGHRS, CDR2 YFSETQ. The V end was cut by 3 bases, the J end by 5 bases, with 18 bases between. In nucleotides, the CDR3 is TGCGCCAGCAGCTATGACAGTCCCTGGCCCGATCAGCCCCAGCATTTT. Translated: CASSYDSPWPDQPQHF.

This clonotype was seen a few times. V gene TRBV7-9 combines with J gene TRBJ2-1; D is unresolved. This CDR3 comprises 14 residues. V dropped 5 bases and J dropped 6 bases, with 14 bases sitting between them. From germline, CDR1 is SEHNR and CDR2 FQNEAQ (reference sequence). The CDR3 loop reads CASSPPAALNEQFF. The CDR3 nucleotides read TGTGCCAGCAGCCCCCCGGCGGCTCTCAATGAGCAGTTCTTC.

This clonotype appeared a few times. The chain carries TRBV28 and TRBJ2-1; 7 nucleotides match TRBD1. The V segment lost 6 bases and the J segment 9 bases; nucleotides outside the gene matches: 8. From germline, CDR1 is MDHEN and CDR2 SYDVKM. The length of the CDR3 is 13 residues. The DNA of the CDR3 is TGTGCCAGCAGCCCTGACAGGGTACCTGAGCAGTTCTTC. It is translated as CASSPDRVPEQFF.

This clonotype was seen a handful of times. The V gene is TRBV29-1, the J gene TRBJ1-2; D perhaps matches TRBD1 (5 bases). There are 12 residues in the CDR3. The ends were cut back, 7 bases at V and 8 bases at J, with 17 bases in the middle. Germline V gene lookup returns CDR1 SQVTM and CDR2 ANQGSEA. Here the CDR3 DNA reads TGCAGCGCAAGCAGGGATTCAGCAGGCTACACCTTC. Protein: CSASRDSAGYTF. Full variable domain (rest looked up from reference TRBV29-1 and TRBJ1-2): SAVISQKPSRDICQRGTSLTIQCQVDSQVTMMFWYRQQPGQSLTLIATANQGSEATYESGFVIDKFPISRPNLTFSTLTVSNMSPEDSSIYLCSASRDSAGYTFGSGTRLTVV.

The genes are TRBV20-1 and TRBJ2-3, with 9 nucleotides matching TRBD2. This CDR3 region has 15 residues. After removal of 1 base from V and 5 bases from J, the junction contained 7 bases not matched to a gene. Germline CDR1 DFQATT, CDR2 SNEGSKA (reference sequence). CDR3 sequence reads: CSARGTSGPLDTQYF. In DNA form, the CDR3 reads TGCAGTGCTAGAGGCACTAGCGGGCCCCTAGATACGCAGTATTTT.

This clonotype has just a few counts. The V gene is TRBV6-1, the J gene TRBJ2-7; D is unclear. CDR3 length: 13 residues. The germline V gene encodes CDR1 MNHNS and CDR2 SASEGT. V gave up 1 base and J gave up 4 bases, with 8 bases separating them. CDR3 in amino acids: CASSEGLLYEQYF. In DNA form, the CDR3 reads TGTGCCAGCAGTGAAGGCCTCCTATACGAGCAGTACTTC.

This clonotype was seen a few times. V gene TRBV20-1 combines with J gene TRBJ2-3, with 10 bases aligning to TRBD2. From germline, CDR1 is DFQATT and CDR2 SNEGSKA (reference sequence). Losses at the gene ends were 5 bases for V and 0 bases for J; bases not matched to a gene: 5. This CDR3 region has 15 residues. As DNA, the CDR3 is TGCAGTGCTCTCCCGACTAGCGGGAGCACAGATACGCAGTATTTT. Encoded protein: CSALPTSGSTDTQYF.

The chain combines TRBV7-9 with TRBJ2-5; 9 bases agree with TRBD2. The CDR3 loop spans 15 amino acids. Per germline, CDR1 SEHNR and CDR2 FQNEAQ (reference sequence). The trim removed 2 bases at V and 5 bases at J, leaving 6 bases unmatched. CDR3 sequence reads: CASSLNSGSPETQYF. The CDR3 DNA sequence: TGTGCCAGCAGCTTAAATAGCGGGAGCCCGGAGACCCAGTACTTC.

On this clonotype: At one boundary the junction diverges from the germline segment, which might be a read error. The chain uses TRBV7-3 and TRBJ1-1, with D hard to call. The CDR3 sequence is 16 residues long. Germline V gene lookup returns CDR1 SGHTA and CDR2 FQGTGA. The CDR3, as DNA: TGTGCCAGCAGTTTAATGGTACGAGTAATGAACACTGAAGCTTTCTTT. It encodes CASSLMVRVMNTEAFF. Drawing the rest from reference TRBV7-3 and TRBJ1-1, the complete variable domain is GAGVSQTPSNKVTEKGKYVELRCDPISGHTALYWYRQSLGQGPEFLIYFQGTGAADDSGLPNDRFFAVRPEGSVSTLKIQRTERGDSAVYLCASSLMVRVMNTEAFFGQGTRLTVV.

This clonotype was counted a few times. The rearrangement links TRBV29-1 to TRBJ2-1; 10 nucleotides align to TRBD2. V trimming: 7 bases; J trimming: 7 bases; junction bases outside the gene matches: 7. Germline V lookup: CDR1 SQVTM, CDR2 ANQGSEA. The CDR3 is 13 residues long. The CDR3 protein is CSAAGGLRNEQFF. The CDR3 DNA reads TGCAGCGCAGCGGGAGGGCTAAGGAATGAGCAGTTCTTC.

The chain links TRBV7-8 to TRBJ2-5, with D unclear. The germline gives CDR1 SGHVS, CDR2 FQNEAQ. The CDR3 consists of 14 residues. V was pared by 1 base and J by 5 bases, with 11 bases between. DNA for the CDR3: TGTGCCAGCAGCTTAGTCGGGCCAAGGGAGACCCAGTACTTC. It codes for CASSLVGPRETQYF.

CDR3 in DNA: TGTGCCAGCGATGGGCAAGCGGGGGCTCCGGAGCAGTTCTTC. Protein product: CASDGQAGAPEQFF. The chain has TRBV7-2 and TRBJ2-1, with TRBD2 matching over 8 bases. V shed 8 bases, J shed 10 bases, and the junction held 13 bases outside the gene matches. Per germline, CDR1 SGHTA and CDR2 FQGNSA. CDR3 length: 14 amino acids.